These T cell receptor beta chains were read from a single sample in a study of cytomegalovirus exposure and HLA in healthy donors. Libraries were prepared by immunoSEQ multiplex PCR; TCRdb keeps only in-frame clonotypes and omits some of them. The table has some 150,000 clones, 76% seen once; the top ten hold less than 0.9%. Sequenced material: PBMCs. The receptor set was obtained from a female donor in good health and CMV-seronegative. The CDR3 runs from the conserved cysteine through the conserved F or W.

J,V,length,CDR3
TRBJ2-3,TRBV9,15,CASSSTGGRTDTQYF
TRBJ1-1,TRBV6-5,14,CASSYSTESTEAFF
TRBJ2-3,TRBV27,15,CATYLTGGAWNTQYF
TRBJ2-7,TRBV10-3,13,CAISREQHYEQYF
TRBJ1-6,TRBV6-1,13,CASREGSNSPLHF
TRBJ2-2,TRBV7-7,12,CARQGAIGELFF
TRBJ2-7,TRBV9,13,CASSVGSGSEQYF
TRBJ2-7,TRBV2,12,CASSGRGDEQYF
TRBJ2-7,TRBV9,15,CASSAGTGRTNEQYF
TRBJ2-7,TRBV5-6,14,CASSSGLAGAEQYF
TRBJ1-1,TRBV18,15,CASSPGQGAGTEAFF
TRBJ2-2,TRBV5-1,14,CASNLREGAGELFF
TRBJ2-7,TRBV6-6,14,CASSYLDSPQEQYF
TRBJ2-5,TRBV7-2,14,CASSPSGNQETQYF
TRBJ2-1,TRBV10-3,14,CAIGASGRGNEQFF
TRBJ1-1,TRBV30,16,CAWSVHQGAGDTEAFF
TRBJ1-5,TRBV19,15,CASSGQGWSNQPQHF
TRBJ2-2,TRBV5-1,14,CASSPQRDTGELFF
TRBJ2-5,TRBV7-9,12,CASSLVSSQPYF
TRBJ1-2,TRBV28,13,CASSGQGNYGYTF
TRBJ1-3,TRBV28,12,CASTNSGNTIYF
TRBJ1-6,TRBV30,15,CAWSPRTGFVSPLHF
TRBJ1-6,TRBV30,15,CAWSAGTARNSPLHF
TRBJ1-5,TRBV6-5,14,CASSYSTGYQPQHF
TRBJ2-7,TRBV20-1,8,CSAFEQYF
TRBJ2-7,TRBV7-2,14,CASGPGGPPGEQYF
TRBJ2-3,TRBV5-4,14,CASSRLAITDTQYF
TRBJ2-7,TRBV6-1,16,CASSEVPLRSSSEQYF
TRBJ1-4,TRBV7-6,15,CASSWRDVRDEKLFF
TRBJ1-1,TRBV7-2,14,CASSEVGARTEAFF
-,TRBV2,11,CASTSGYEQYF
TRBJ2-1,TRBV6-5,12,CASRFQGTEQFF
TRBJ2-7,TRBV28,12,CASSLAVYEQYF
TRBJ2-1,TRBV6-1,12,CASSAGGNEQFF
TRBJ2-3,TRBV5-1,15,CASSLSGRAEDTQYF
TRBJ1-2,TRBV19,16,CASSSTYRDENYGYTF
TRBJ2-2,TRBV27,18,CASSSPTSGGRIAGELFF
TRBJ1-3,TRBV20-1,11,CSASASSTIYF
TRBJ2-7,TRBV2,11,CASSPHYEQYF
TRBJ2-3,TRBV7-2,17,CASSATTSGRYPDTQYF
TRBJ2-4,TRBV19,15,CASSDQGRVKNIQYF
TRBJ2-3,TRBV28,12,CASNLKGDTQYF
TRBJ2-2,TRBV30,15,CAWSWGRGDTGELFF
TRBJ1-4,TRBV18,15,CASSFSGGANEKLFF
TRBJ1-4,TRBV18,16,CASHPYGQGNNEKLFF
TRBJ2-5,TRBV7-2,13,CASSELAGETQYF
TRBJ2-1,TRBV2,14,CASSSSGTYNEQFF
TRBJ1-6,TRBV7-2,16,CASSFNVGRGDSPLHF
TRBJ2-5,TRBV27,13,CASSLRGIETQYF
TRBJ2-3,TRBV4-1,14,CASSHAGGPDTQYF
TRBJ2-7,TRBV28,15,CASSFVDSGPGEQYF
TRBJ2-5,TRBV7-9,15,CASSRGRGGQETQYF
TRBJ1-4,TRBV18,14,CASSPVDRGEKLFF
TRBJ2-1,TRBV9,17,CASSVELREGSYNEQFF
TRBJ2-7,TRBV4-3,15,CASSVTTVSSYEQYF
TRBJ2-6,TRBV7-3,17,CASSSQTGVTGANVLTF
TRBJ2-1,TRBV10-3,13,CAVGGGSYNEQFF
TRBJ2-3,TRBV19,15,CASSIGATSTDTQYF
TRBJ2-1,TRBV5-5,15,CASSLATLDYNEQFF
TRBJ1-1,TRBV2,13,CASTGTGNTEAFF